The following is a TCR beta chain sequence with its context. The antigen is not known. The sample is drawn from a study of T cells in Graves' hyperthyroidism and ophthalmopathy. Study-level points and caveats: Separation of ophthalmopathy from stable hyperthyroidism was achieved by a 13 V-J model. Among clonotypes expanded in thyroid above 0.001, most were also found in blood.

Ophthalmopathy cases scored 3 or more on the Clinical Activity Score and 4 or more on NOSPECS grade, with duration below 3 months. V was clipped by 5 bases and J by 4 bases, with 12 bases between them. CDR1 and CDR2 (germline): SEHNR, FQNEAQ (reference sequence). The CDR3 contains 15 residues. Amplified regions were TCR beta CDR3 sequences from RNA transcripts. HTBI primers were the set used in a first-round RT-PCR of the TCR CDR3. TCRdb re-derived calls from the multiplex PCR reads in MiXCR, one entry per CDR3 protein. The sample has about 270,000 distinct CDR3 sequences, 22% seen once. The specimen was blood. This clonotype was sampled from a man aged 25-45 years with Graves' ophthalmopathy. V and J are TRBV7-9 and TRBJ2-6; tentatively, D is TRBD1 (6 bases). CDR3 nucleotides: TGTGCCAGCAGCCAATACAGGGTCGGGGCCAACGTCCTGACTTTC. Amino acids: CASSQYRVGANVLTF.